The 9 T cell receptor beta chains below come from one sample, sequenced in a study of blood T cell repertoires in COVID-19. The data were produced by immunoSEQ multiplex PCR, yet TCRdb's version contains in-frame clones alone and is incomplete. The data show some 300,000 clones, nearly 90% seen once. Material: peripheral blood. These receptors were collected from a middle-aged woman with COVID-19, enrolled during active disease.

V and J are TRBV6-5 and TRBJ1-3; D not resolved. The germline V gene has CDR1 MNHEY and CDR2 SVGAGI. Trimming stripped 8 bases from V and 4 bases from J, with 9 bases between. This CDR3 region has 12 residues. The CDR3: CASFGPGNTIYF. CDR3 nucleotides: TGTGCCAGCTTTGGCCCGGGAAACACCATATATTTT.

The chain's CDR3 is CASSSQGPSSYNEQFF. The CDR3 DNA sequence: TGCGCCAGCAGTTCTCAGGGCCCGAGCTCCTACAATGAGCAGTTCTTC. The J gene is TRBJ2-1, the V gene TRBV23-1, with D maybe TRBD1 (5 bases). TRBV23-1 counts as an open reading frame of uncertain function. The CDR3 spans 16 residues. The V gene lost 5 bases and the J gene lost 0 bases, with 14 bases spanning the gap.

The genes are TRBV19 and TRBJ2-3; D remains unclear. The germline V gene has CDR1 LNHDA and CDR2 SQIVND (reference sequence). CDR3 length equals 14 residues. V lost 0 bases, J lost 5 bases, and 9 bases lay in between. CDR3: CASSIEARGDTQYF. CDR3 DNA: TGTGCCAGTAGTATAGAGGCTAGAGGAGATACGCAGTATTTT.

The chain combines TRBV4-3 with TRBJ2-1; weak D call: TRBD1 (5 bases). This CDR3 comprises 13 residues. The germline V gene has CDR1 LGHNA and CDR2 YSLEER. V lost 0 bases, J lost 12 bases, and 12 bases lay in between. The CDR3 is CASSQDRRGRQFF. The CDR3 region has the DNA TGCGCCAGCAGCCAAGATCGTAGGGGTAGGCAGTTCTTC.

This chain connects TRBV19 to TRBJ2-7, with D possibly TRBD1 on 5 matching bases. Germline V gene lookup returns CDR1 LNHDA and CDR2 SQIVND (reference sequence). V gave up 1 base and J gave up 4 bases, with 20 bases separating them. This CDR3 comprises 17 residues. This CDR3 is CASSIVGLRERMYEQYF. CDR3 bases: TGTGCCAGTAGTATAGTCGGGCTCAGGGAAAGGATGTACGAGCAGTACTTC.

The gene calls are TRBV19 and TRBJ1-1; D not resolved. Trimming took off 0 bases at V and 8 bases at J, with 4 bases between the two ends. CDR3 length: 11 amino acids. Per the germline V gene, CDR1 is LNHDA and CDR2 is SQIVND (reference sequence). CDR3 DNA: TGTGCCAGTAGTATAGACGGGGAAGCTTTCTTT. Residues: CASSIDGEAFF.

The rearrangement links TRBV6-2 or TRBV6-3 to TRBJ1-2; tentatively, D is TRBD1 (5 bases). This CDR3 contains 16 residues. Germline V gene data show CDR1 as MNHEY and CDR2 as SVGEGT. V was cut by 2 bases and J by 4 bases, with 17 bases left in between. As DNA, the CDR3 is TGTGCCAGCAGTTACGCTTACCCGGGGGACCTCTATGGCTACACCTTC. Protein product: CASSYAYPGDLYGYTF.

The rearrangement links TRBV28 to TRBJ1-1, with D possibly TRBD1 on 6 matching bases. The V end was cut by 6 bases, the J end by 1 base, with 6 bases between. Germline assignment: CDR1 MDHEN and CDR2 SYDVKM. The CDR3 loop spans 12 amino acids. This CDR3 is CASRGQNTEAFF. CDR3 DNA sequence: TGTGCCAGCAGGGGACAGAACACTGAAGCTTTCTTT. Full variable domain (missing parts from reference TRBV28 and TRBJ1-1): DVKVTQSSRYLVKRTGEKVFLECVQDMDHENMFWYRQDPGLGLRLIYFSYDVKMKEKGDIPEGYSVSREKKERFSLILESASTNQTSMYLCASRGQNTEAFFGQGTRLTVV.

Points on this clone: In the same sample, other DNA sequences code for this CDR3. The J gene is TRBJ1-3, the V gene TRBV5-1, with 7 nucleotides matching TRBD1. Losses at the gene ends were 4 bases for V and 2 bases for J; bases not matched to a gene: 3. Germline lookup yields CDR1 SGHRS and CDR2 YFSETQ. The CDR3 totals 14 residues. In DNA, the CDR3 is TGCGCCAGCAGCGCCGGGACAGCTGGAAACACCATATATTTT. This gives the protein CASSAGTAGNTIYF.